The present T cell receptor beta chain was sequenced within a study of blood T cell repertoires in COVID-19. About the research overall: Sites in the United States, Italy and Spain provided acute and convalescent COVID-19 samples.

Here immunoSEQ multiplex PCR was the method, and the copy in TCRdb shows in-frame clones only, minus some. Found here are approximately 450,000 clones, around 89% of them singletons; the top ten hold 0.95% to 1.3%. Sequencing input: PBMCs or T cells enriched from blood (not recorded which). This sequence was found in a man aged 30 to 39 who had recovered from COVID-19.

The CDR3 loop is CASSLGGGLAKNIQYF. The CDR3 nucleotides read TGTGCCAGCAGTTTGGGGGGGGGACTAGCCAAAAACATTCAGTACTTC. This rearrangement joins TRBV28 to TRBJ2-4, with TRBD2 matching 7 bases. CDR1 MDHEN and CDR2 SYDVKM come from the germline V gene. The CDR3 is made up of 16 amino acids. The V gene end was trimmed by 3 bases and the J gene end by 0 bases; junction bases not matched to a gene: 5.